Each of the 20 T cell receptor beta chains below was sequenced from the same sample in a study of blood T cell repertoires in COVID-19. Produced via immunoSEQ multiplex PCR; TCRdb's table is partial and in-frame only. There are about 74,000 clones in the sample; about 88% occur only once, and 2.5% to 3.5% lies in the top ten. What was sequenced was peripheral blood. The receptors shown here come from a man between 70 and 80 years old with active or convalescent COVID-19.

J is TRBJ2-1 and V is TRBV3-1 (or the pseudogene TRBV3-2), with D possibly matching TRBD2 (6 bases). This CDR3 is built from 16 residues. Germline-derived CDR1 and CDR2 are LGHDT and YNNKEL (reference sequence). V gave up 1 base and J gave up 4 bases, with 14 bases separating them. This CDR3 reads CASSQGLGLQYNEQFF. The CDR3 DNA reads TGTGCCAGCAGCCAAGGTTTAGGACTACAATACAATGAGCAGTTCTTC.

V gene TRBV2 combines with J gene TRBJ2-1; a weak D match, TRBD1 (6 bases). V was shortened by 6 bases and J by 7 bases, with 13 bases between the two germline ends. Germline V CDR1 and CDR2: SNHLY, FYNNEI. The CDR3 is 13 amino acids. The chain's CDR3 is CASRYRVGNEQFF. The CDR3 DNA reads as TGTGCCAGCAGATACAGGGTAGGGAATGAGCAGTTCTTC.

This chain joins TRBV13 and TRBJ2-1; TRBD1 might be the D (5 bases). CDR1 is PRHDT and CDR2 is FYEKMQ in the germline V gene (reference sequence). V was clipped by 3 bases and J by 7 bases, with 13 bases between them. This CDR3 comprises 14 residues. The CDR3 protein is CASSFNPGANEQFF. For the CDR3, the DNA is TGTGCCAGCAGCTTTAATCCTGGGGCAAATGAGCAGTTCTTC.

In the case of this clone: Different DNA sequences within this sample yield the same CDR3. CDR3 in DNA: TGTGCCAGCAGTTTAAGCAGCACAGATACGCAGTATTTT. This codes for CASSLSSTDTQYF. The V call is TRBV12-3 or TRBV12-4, the J call TRBJ2-3; D is uncertain. V was trimmed by 2 bases and J by 0 bases, leaving 3 bases between them. The CDR3 sequence is 13 residues long.

The gene calls are TRBV6-4 and TRBJ1-5, with D uncertain. Looked up from germline, CDR1 is MRHNA and CDR2 is SNTAGT. V was shortened by 5 bases and J by 1 base, with 6 bases between the two germline ends. CDR3 size: 13 residues. DNA for the CDR3: TGTGCCAGCAGTACAGAGAGCAATCAGCCCCAGCATTTT. Protein sequence: CASSTESNQPQHF.

The V and J genes are TRBV7-6 and TRBJ2-5, with 8 bases aligning to TRBD2. V shed 4 bases, J shed 4 bases, and the junction held 11 bases outside the gene matches. CDR3 length equals 16 residues. Germline CDR1 and CDR2: SGHVS and FNYEAQ. CDR3: CASSSLGGGRVETQYF. Written as DNA, the CDR3 is TGTGCCAGCAGCTCCCTCGGGGGGGGCAGGGTAGAGACCCAGTACTTC.

The chain couples TRBV7-6 to TRBJ1-1, with D hard to call. Germline CDR1 SGHVS, CDR2 FNYEAQ. This CDR3 is built from 17 residues. Trimming took off 1 base at V and 7 bases at J, with 22 bases between the two ends. The CDR3 DNA is TGTGCCAGCAGCTTAGTCCCTCCCCCTTCCACTCCGGGTGAAGCTTTCTTT. Its protein is CASSLVPPPSTPGEAFF.

The chain uses TRBV25-1 and TRBJ1-4; the match to TRBD1 covers 7 bases. V was clipped by 8 bases and J by 3 bases; unmatched bases: 12. The CDR3 length is 16 residues. Germline V lookup: CDR1 MGHDK, CDR2 SYGVNS. CDR3 nucleotide sequence: TGTGCCAGCCGTGCCGGCAGGGGGGCGCCTAATGAAAAACTGTTTTTT. Protein sequence: CASRAGRGAPNEKLFF.

This chain uses TRBV19 with TRBJ2-2, with TRBD2 identical over 15 bases. V shed 3 bases and J 2 bases; nucleotides not matched to a gene: 13. The CDR3 runs to 21 residues. The germline gives CDR1 LNHDA, CDR2 SQIVND (reference sequence). CDR3 region: CASSMWGLAGGSRPNTGELFF. The CDR3 nucleotides read TGTGCCAGTAGTATGTGGGGACTAGCGGGGGGCTCCCGGCCTAACACCGGGGAGCTGTTTTTT.

The chain employs TRBV7-2 and TRBJ2-5; 7 bases agree with TRBD2. CDR1 and CDR2 (germline): SGHTA, FQGNSA. The CDR3 totals 15 residues. Trimming at V came to 7 bases and at J to 4 bases, leaving 12 bases not matched to a gene. This CDR3 reads CASTLGGRGLETQYF. The CDR3, as DNA: TGTGCCAGCACACTCGGGGGGAGAGGGTTAGAGACCCAGTACTTC.

This rearrangement joins TRBV13 to TRBJ2-5; 7 bases line up with TRBD1. V dropped 5 bases and J dropped 2; count of bases not matched to a gene: 2. This CDR3 has 13 residues. CDR1 and CDR2 from the germline V gene are PRHDT and FYEKMQ (reference sequence). Here the CDR3 reads CASSRDSQETQYF. The CDR3 bases are TGTGCCAGCAGCCGGGACAGTCAAGAGACCCAGTACTTC.

The rearrangement joins TRBV10-2 to TRBJ2-4; D might be TRBD1 (5 bases). With 8 bases removed from V and 6 bases from J, the gap between germline ends came to 14 bases. Germline loops: CDR1 WSHSY, CDR2 SAAADI. The CDR3 length is 13 residues. CDR3 loop: CASGDSRRNIQYF. The CDR3, as DNA: TGCGCCAGCGGAGACAGTAGAAGAAACATTCAGTACTTC.

The chain combines TRBV28 with TRBJ2-1; 7 nucleotides match TRBD1. Trimming at V came to 6 bases and at J to 7 bases, leaving 6 bases not matched to a gene. This CDR3 has 13 residues. The germline CDR1 and CDR2 sequences are MDHEN and SYDVKM. The CDR3 is CASSQTRGNEQFF. CDR3 in DNA: TGTGCCAGCAGCCAAACCAGGGGGAATGAGCAGTTCTTC.

The CDR3 sequence is CASSLVRGYEQYF. CDR3 DNA sequence: TGTGCCAGCAGTTTAGTCAGGGGCTACGAGCAGTACTTC. The chain is built from TRBV12-3 or TRBV12-4 and TRBJ2-7, with D possibly being TRBD1 (6 bases). V was shortened by 1 base and J by 3 bases, with 7 bases between the two germline ends. This CDR3 is built from 13 residues.

The chain joins TRBV7-8 to TRBJ1-6; 7 nucleotides align to TRBD1. The trim removed 5 bases at V and 6 bases at J, leaving 7 bases unmatched. Germline V gene lookup returns CDR1 SGHVS and CDR2 FQNEAQ. This CDR3 contains 15 residues. The CDR3 nucleotides read TGTGCCAGCAGCCGAGACAGGGACCTTAATTCACCCCTCCACTTT. Protein: CASSRDRDLNSPLHF.

The chain employs TRBV5-4 and TRBJ2-1, with 14 bases matching TRBD2. The CDR3 runs 15 residues. Germline lookup yields CDR1 SGHNT and CDR2 YYREEE (reference sequence). Trimming removed 4 bases from V and 7 bases from J; junction bases left unmatched: 4. CDR3 DNA sequence: TGTGCCAGCAGCCAGACTAGCGGGAGGGGTAATGAGCAGTTCTTC. It translates to CASSQTSGRGNEQFF.

J is TRBJ1-5 and V is TRBV6-2 or TRBV6-3; a weak D match, TRBD1 (5 bases). V lost 4 bases, J lost 4 bases, and 8 bases lay in between. The length of the CDR3 is 13 residues. Germline CDR1 is MNHEY and CDR2 is SVGEGT. For the CDR3, the DNA is TGTGCCAGCAGTTGGGGGGAGAATCAGCCCCAGCATTTT. This sequence encodes CASSWGENQPQHF.

The rearrangement links TRBV5-1 to TRBJ2-7; 9 bases map to TRBD2. The J segment lost 2 bases and the V segment lost 4 bases, leaving 10 bases of the junction unmatched. The V gene's germline CDR1 is SGHRS and CDR2 YFSETQ. This CDR3 spans 16 amino acids. The CDR3 bases are TGCGCCAGCAGCGCCCCCGGGACTAGCACCACCTACGAGCAGTACTTC. This sequence encodes CASSAPGTSTTYEQYF.

The rearrangement uses TRBV7-9 and TRBJ2-2; 8 bases are shared with TRBD2. Unmatched junction bases numbered 4, after V lost 0 bases and J lost 4 bases. The CDR3 runs 16 residues. Germline lookup yields CDR1 SEHNR and CDR2 FQNEAQ (reference sequence). This CDR3 is CASSLAAGGPTGELFF. CDR3 sequence (DNA): TGTGCCAGCAGCTTAGCGGCGGGAGGCCCCACCGGGGAGCTGTTTTTT.

This clone was picked up a small number of times. The chain recombines TRBV6-5 with TRBJ1-2; D is perhaps TRBD1 (5 bases). Germline V gene lookup returns CDR1 MNHEY and CDR2 SVGAGI. This CDR3 has 15 amino acids. Trimming pared 3 bases from V and 8 bases from J, leaving 19 bases between. The DNA of the CDR3 is TGTGCCAGCAGTTATGGGTCGGGGGTGCGACAAGGCTACACCTTC. This encodes CASSYGSGVRQGYTF.